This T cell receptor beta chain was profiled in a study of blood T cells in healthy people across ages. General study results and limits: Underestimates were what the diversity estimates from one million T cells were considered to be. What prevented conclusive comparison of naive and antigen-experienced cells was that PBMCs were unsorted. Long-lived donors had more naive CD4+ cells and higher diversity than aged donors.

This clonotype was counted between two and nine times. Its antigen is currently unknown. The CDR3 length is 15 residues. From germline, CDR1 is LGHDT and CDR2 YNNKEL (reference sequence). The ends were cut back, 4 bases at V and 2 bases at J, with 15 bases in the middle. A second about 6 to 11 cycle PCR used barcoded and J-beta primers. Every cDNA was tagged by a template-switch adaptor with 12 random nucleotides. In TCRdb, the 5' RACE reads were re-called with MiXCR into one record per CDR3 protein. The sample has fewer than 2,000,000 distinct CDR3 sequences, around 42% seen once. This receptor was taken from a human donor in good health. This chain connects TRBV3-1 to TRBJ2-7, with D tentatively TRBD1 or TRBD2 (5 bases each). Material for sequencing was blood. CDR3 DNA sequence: TGTGCCAGCAGCCGTAAAAGGGACCTACCCTACGAGCAGTACTTC. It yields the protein CASSRKRDLPYEQYF.